This entry describes one TCR beta chain. What it binds is not known. Trimming removed 3 bases from V and 0 bases from J, with 10 bases in between. CDR1 is SGHDT, CDR2 YYEEEE, per germline. CDR3 length equals 15 residues. Using immunoSEQ multiplex PCR, the repertoire was profiled, and TCRdb retains in-frame clones only, with some absent. The table records 150,000 to 200,000 clones, 85% of them present only once. The data were obtained in a study of cytomegalovirus exposure and HLA in healthy donors. The study's findings and limits: In vitro, three CMV-associated chains proved specific for CMV antigens. High specificity and sensitivity for cytomegalovirus status were reported for the classifier.

This chain joins TRBV5-6 and TRBJ1-3; D uncertain. Sequenced: PBMCs. The receptor's source is a man younger than 45 in good health and CMV-seropositive. The CDR3 is CASSSGVSSGNTIYF. The CDR3 DNA is TGTGCCAGCAGCTCCGGAGTGAGCTCTGGAAACACCATATATTTT.